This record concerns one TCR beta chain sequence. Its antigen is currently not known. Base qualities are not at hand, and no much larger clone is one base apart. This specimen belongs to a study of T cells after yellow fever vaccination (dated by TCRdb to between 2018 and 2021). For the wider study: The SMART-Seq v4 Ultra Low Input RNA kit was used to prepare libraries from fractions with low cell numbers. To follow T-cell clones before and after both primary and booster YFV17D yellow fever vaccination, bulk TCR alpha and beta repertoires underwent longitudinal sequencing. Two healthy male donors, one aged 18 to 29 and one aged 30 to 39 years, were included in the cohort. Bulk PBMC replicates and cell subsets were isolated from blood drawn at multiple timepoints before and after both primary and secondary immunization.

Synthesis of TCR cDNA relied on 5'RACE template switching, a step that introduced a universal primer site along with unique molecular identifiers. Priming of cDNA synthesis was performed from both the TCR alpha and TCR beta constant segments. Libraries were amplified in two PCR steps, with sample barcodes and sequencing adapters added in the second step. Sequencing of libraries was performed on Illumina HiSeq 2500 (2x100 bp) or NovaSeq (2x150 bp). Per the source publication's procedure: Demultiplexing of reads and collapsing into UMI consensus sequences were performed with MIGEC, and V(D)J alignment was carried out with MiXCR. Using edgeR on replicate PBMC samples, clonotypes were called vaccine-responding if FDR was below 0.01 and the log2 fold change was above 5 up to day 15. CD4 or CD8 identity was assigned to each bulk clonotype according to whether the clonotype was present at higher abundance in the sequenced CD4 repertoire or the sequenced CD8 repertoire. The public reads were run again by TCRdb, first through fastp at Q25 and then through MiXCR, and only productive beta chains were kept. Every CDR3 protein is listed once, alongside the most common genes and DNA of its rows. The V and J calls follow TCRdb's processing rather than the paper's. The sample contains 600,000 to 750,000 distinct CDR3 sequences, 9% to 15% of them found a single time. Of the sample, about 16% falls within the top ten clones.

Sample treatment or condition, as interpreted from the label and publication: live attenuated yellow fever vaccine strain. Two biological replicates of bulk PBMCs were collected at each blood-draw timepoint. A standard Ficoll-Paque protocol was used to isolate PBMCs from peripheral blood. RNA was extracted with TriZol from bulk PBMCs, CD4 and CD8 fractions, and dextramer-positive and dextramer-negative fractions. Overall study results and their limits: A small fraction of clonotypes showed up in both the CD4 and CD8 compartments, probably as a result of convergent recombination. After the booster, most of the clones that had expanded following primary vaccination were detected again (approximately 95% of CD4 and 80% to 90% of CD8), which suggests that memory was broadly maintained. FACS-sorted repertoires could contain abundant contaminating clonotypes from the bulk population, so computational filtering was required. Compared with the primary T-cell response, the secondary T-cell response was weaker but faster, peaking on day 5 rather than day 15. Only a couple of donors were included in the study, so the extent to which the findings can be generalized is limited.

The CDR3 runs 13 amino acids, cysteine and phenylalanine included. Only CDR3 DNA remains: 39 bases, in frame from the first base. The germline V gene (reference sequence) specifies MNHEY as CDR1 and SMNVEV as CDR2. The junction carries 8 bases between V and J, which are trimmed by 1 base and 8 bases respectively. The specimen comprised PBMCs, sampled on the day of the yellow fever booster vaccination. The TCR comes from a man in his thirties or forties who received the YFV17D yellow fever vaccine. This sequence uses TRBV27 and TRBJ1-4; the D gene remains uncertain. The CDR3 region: CASSLYGREKLFF. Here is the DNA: TGTGCCAGCAGTTTATATGGGCGGGAAAAACTGTTTTTT.